Presented here are 12 T cell receptor beta chains from one specimen sequenced in a study of spatial heterogeneity in lung cancer. TCRdb called the 5' RACE reads again in MiXCR, with one record for every CDR3 protein. The sample holds approximately 2,000 distinct CDR3 sequences, about an eighth seen once. Time point in this sample: sample taken at primary tumor resection. Sequencing was performed on whole RNA extracted from tumor and nontumor lung tissue, or from frozen PBMC, and the material was left unsorted. The sample was normal lung tissue next to the tumor, taken at surgery. The origin of the receptors is a male donor with early-stage non-small cell lung cancer.

This clonotype came up many times. The rearrangement links TRBV6-1 to TRBJ1-2; D might be TRBD1 (6 bases). Germline CDR1 MNHNS, CDR2 SASEGT. This CDR3 region has 14 residues. This chain's CDR3 is CVGLGGVSNYGYTF. For the CDR3, the DNA is TGTGTCGGTTTAGGGGGAGTTTCTAACTATGGCTACACCTTC.

This clonotype was recorded at least ten times. The J gene is TRBJ2-3, the V gene TRBV18; 8 nucleotides align to TRBD1. CDR1 and CDR2 from the germline V gene are KGHSH and LQKENI. CDR3 length equals 15 residues. V dropped 5 bases and J dropped 3; count of bases not matched to a gene: 7. The CDR3 is CASSTRQGKTDTQYF. CDR3 bases: TGTGCCAGCTCAACTAGACAGGGGAAAACAGATACGCAGTATTTT.

By its share, this clonotype is medium-sized. The chain couples TRBV5-1 to TRBJ2-5; 9 nucleotides align to TRBD2. V shed 3 bases, J shed 4 bases, and the junction held 7 bases outside the gene matches. Germline V gives CDR1 SGHRS, CDR2 YFSETQ. The CDR3 runs 15 residues. For the CDR3, the DNA is TGCGCCAGCAGCTCCCAACCAGCGGGGGGAGAGACCCAGTACTTC. Encoded protein: CASSSQPAGGETQYF.

In its sample, this clonotype ranks as medium-sized. The chain couples TRBV3-2 to TRBJ2-3; the DNA was not compared with TRBD2, the D call given in the table. TRBV3-2 is shown as a pseudogene. This CDR3 is built from 17 residues. This CDR3 reads CASSQDEAGGSTDTQYF. CDR3 DNA sequence: TGTGCCAGCAGCCAAGATGAGGCGGGAGGCAGCACAGATACGCAGTATTTT.

CDR3 amino acids: CASHGTVNTGELFF. DNA for the CDR3: TGTGCCAGCCACGGGACGGTGAACACCGGGGAGCTGTTTTTT. The genes are TRBV9 and TRBJ2-2, with D possibly called TRBD1 or TRBD2 (5 bases each). Germline CDR1 reads SGDLS; CDR2 reads YYNGEE. This CDR3 contains 14 residues. The V and J ends lost 7 bases and 1 base respectively, with 11 bases between them.

This clonotype rates as medium-sized. The chain employs TRBV5-4 and TRBJ1-1; TRBD1 matches 9 bases. CDR1 is SGHNT and CDR2 is YYREEE in the germline V gene (reference sequence). J gave up 2 bases and V 2 bases, and 4 bases lay outside the gene matches. The CDR3 totals 15 residues. CDR3 nucleotides: TGTGCCAGCAGCTTCAAGACAGGGGGAAACACTGAAGCTTTCTTT. Translation gives CASSFKTGGNTEAFF.

V gene TRBV3-1 combines with J gene TRBJ1-1; D might be TRBD1 (6 bases). CDR3 length: 13 amino acids. The V and J ends lost 1 base and 8 bases respectively, with 11 bases between them. Looked up from germline, CDR1 is LGHDT and CDR2 is YNNKEL (reference sequence). The CDR3 loop is CASSQAQGTEAFF. The CDR3 nucleotides are TGTGCCAGCAGCCAAGCACAGGGTACGGAAGCTTTCTTT.

Relative to its sample, this clonotype is medium-sized. The chain has TRBV12-3 or TRBV12-4 and TRBJ2-1, with D perhaps TRBD1 (6 bases). V was trimmed by 5 bases and J by 6 bases, leaving 11 bases between them. The CDR3 length is 13 residues. CDR3 nucleotides: TGTGCCAGCAGTCCAGGGGAGTCCAATGAGCAGTTCTTC. Translation gives CASSPGESNEQFF.

This clonotype ranks as medium-sized. This rearrangement joins TRBV7-9 to TRBJ2-2; TRBD1 might be the D (6 bases). The CDR3 runs to 15 residues. Per germline, CDR1 SEHNR and CDR2 FQNEAQ (reference sequence). The V end was cut by 8 bases, the J end by 5 bases, with 18 bases between. The CDR3 bases are TGTGCCAGCCATAATACAGGGAGTCAAACCGGGGAGCTGTTTTTT. It encodes CASHNTGSQTGELFF.

This clonotype is judged medium-sized. The gene calls are TRBV9 and TRBJ2-1; D is possibly TRBD2 (6 bases). The CDR3 extends over 16 amino acids. Germline V lookup: CDR1 SGDLS, CDR2 YYNGEE. Trimming removed 2 bases at V and 0 bases at J, with 12 bases between. CDR3 loop: CASSVRGGVSYNEQFF. DNA of the CDR3: TGTGCCAGCAGCGTCCGAGGCGGGGTCTCCTACAATGAGCAGTTCTTC.

In this sample, this clonotype is medium-sized. The CDR3 DNA reads as TGTGCCAGCAGTGAAGCCAAGACTGGTCATGGCTACACCTTC. It codes for CASSEAKTGHGYTF. The gene calls are TRBV2 and TRBJ1-2; D is uncertain. Germline CDR1 and CDR2: SNHLY and FYNNEI. This CDR3 has 14 residues. Trimming cost V 0 bases and J 6 bases, with 11 bases left between them. Variable domain in full (rest from reference TRBV2 and TRBJ1-2): EPEVTQTPSHQVTQMGQEVILRCVPISNHLYFYWYRQILGQKVEFLVSFYNNEISEKSEIFDDQFSVERPDGSNFTLKIRSTKLEDSAMYFCASSEAKTGHGYTFGSGTRLTVV.

In its sample, this clonotype ranks as medium-sized (0.01 to 0.1%). The chain uses TRBV12-3 or TRBV12-4 and TRBJ2-2; D call uncertain. V was clipped by 6 bases and J by 5 bases, with 10 bases between them. The length of the CDR3 is 13 residues. The CDR3, as DNA: TGTGCCAGCAGACTTGTCCCGACCGGGGAGCTGTTTTTT. Its translation is CASRLVPTGELFF.